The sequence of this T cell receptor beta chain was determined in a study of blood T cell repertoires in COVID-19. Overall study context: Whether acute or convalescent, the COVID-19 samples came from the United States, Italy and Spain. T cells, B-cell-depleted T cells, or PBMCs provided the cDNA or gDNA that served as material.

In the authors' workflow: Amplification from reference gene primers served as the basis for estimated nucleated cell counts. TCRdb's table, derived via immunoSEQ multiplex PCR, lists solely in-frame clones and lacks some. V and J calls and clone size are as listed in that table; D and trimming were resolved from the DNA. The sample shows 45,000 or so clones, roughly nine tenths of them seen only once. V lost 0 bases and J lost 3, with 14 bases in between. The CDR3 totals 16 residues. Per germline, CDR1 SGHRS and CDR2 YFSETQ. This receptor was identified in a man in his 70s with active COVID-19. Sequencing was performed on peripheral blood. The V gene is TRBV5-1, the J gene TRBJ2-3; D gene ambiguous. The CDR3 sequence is CASSLAPTGATDTQYF. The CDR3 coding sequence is TGCGCCAGCAGCTTGGCTCCAACCGGAGCGACAGATACGCAGTATTTT.